The 19 T cell receptor beta chains below all came from one sample that was sequenced in a study of blood T cell repertoires in COVID-19. Sequencing was performed with immunoSEQ multiplex PCR; in TCRdb, only in-frame clones are kept and a portion is missing. The table includes about 21,000 clones, roughly nine tenths detected once. Sequences were obtained from peripheral blood. The source is a man aged 65 to 85 with acute or convalescent COVID-19.

V and J are TRBV5-5 and TRBJ2-7, with D maybe TRBD2 (5 bases). From germline, CDR1 is SGHKS and CDR2 YYEKEE (reference sequence). V was trimmed by 2 bases and J by 7 bases, leaving 13 bases between them. CDR3 length: 13 residues. The CDR3 DNA sequence: TGTGCCAGCAGCTTTGGTGCCAGAGGGGAGCAGTACTTC. Residues: CASSFGARGEQYF.

The J gene is TRBJ1-3, the V gene TRBV7-2; a possible D gene is TRBD1 (5 bases). Per germline, CDR1 SGHTA and CDR2 FQGNSA. V dropped 5 bases and J dropped 0 bases, with 5 bases sitting between them. This CDR3 region has 13 residues. The CDR3 region has the DNA TGTGCCAGCAGCACAGGCTCTGGAAACACCATATATTTT. Residues: CASSTGSGNTIYF.

The rearrangement links TRBV9 to TRBJ1-4; 8 nucleotides line up with TRBD1. CDR1 is SGDLS, CDR2 YYNGEE, per germline. The CDR3 length is 16 residues. The trim removed 0 bases at V and 7 bases at J, leaving 8 bases unmatched. Here the CDR3 reads CASSVETGEWGEKLFF. The CDR3 region has the DNA TGTGCCAGCAGCGTAGAGACAGGGGAATGGGGTGAAAAACTGTTTTTT. Full variable domain (remainder filled in from reference TRBV9 and TRBJ1-4): DSGVTQTPKHLITATGQRVTLRCSPRSGDLSVYWYQQSLDQGLQFLIQYYNGEERAKGNILERFSAQQFPDLHSELNLSSLELGDSALYFCASSVETGEWGEKLFFGSGTQLSVL.

V usage is TRBV5-1 and J usage is TRBJ2-2, with a possible D match to TRBD2 (6 bases). The CDR3 has 14 amino acids. Germline values: CDR1 SGHRS, CDR2 YFSETQ. Trimming pared 7 bases from V and 4 bases from J, leaving 14 bases between. CDR3 region: CASEAQGGTGELFF. The CDR3 DNA follows: TGCGCCAGCGAGGCCCAGGGAGGCACCGGGGAGCTGTTTTTT.

The J gene is TRBJ1-2, the V gene TRBV29-1, with TRBD1 identical over 7 bases. After removal of 6 bases from V and 7 bases from J, the junction contained 11 bases not matched to a gene. There are 13 residues in the CDR3. Germline CDR1 is SQVTM and CDR2 is ANQGSEA. The CDR3 DNA reads TGCAGCGTCCCTAAACAGGGGTTAGGTGGCTACACCTTC. It yields the protein CSVPKQGLGGYTF.

This clone appeared a few times. The gene calls are TRBV4-2 and TRBJ2-7, with 11 bases lining up with TRBD2. Germline V gene data show CDR1 as LGHNA and CDR2 as YNFKEQ. The CDR3 has 16 residues. V trimming: 3 bases; J trimming: 3 bases; junction bases outside the gene matches: 7. In nucleotides, the CDR3 is TGTGCCAGCAGCCAGCTCGGGACTAGCGGAAACTACGAGCAGTACTTC. As protein: CASSQLGTSGNYEQYF.

V and J are TRBV27 and TRBJ2-3, with a tentative D call TRBD2 (6 bases). The germline CDR1 and CDR2 sequences are MNHEY and SMNVEV (reference sequence). V was cut by 0 bases and J by 4 bases, with 20 bases left in between. The CDR3 has 18 amino acids. The chain's CDR3 is CASSLSRWQEGPSDTQYF. The CDR3 DNA follows: TGTGCCAGCAGTTTATCCCGATGGCAGGAGGGCCCATCAGATACGCAGTATTTT.

V usage is TRBV9 and J usage is TRBJ2-3; D perhaps matches TRBD2 (6 bases). The length of the CDR3 is 16 residues. The germline gives CDR1 SGDLS, CDR2 YYNGEE. Deletions cut 0 bases from V and 0 bases from J, with 11 bases between. The CDR3 DNA reads as TGTGCCAGCAGCGTAGGCCCTAGCGTCAGCACAGATACGCAGTATTTT. Residues: CASSVGPSVSTDTQYF.

The V call is TRBV25-1, the J call TRBJ2-2; a possible D gene is TRBD1 (6 bases). The V end lost 3 bases, the J end lost 6 bases, and 11 bases lay between the germline ends. In germline, CDR1 is MGHDK, CDR2 SYGVNS. The CDR3 sequence is 14 residues long. CDR3 in DNA: TGTGCCAGCAGTGAGTCCAGGGGAGCCGGGGAGCTGTTTTTT. Residues: CASSESRGAGELFF.

This clone came up a few times. The same CDR3 arises from other DNA sequences in this sample as well. This chain joins TRBV9 and TRBJ2-5, with 9 bases matching TRBD2. The germline gives CDR1 SGDLS, CDR2 YYNGEE. The CDR3 loop spans 15 amino acids. In DNA form, the CDR3 reads TGTCCCCGCCGCGGCGGGGGGGGGCCCCAAGAGACCCAGTACTTC. It translates to CPRRGGGGPQETQYF.

The chain combines TRBV27 with TRBJ2-2; D not certain. V dropped 5 bases and J dropped 6 bases, with 10 bases sitting between them. From germline, CDR1 is MNHEY and CDR2 SMNVEV (reference sequence). The CDR3 sequence is 13 residues long. The CDR3 here is CASSPLVAGELFF. The DNA for the CDR3 is TGTGCCAGCAGTCCGCTAGTTGCCGGGGAGCTGTTTTTT.

This chain joins TRBV4-2 and TRBJ2-2; D gene unclear. The CDR3 is made up of 15 amino acids. Germline values: CDR1 LGHNA, CDR2 YNFKEQ. Trimming took 1 base from V and 3 from J, leaving 9 bases between them. The CDR3: CASSQVSGDTGELFF. Written as DNA, the CDR3 is TGTGCCAGCAGCCAAGTCTCCGGAGACACCGGGGAGCTGTTTTTT.

The CDR3 DNA reads as TGTGCCAGCAGTTCGAGTACTAGCGGAAACTACGAGCAGTACTTC. Its translation: CASSSSTSGNYEQYF. The genes are TRBV6-5 and TRBJ2-7; 8 bases line up with TRBD2. CDR3 length equals 15 residues. Germline loops: CDR1 MNHEY, CDR2 SVGAGI. The J segment lost 3 bases and the V segment lost 4 bases, leaving 8 bases of the junction unmatched.

This clone was found once. This chain links TRBV28 with TRBJ1-6; 8 bases map to TRBD1. Trimming cost V 5 bases and J 7 bases; bases outside gene matches: 7. The CDR3 loop spans 15 amino acids. CDR1 MDHEN and CDR2 SYDVKM come from the germline V gene. This CDR3 reads CASSPTRQGNSPLHF. As DNA, the CDR3 is TGTGCCAGCAGTCCAACTCGACAGGGGAATTCACCCCTCCACTTT.

The V call is TRBV19, the J call TRBJ1-4; D remains ambiguous. V was clipped by 2 bases and J by 4 bases, with 14 bases between them. Germline lookup yields CDR1 LNHDA and CDR2 SQIVND (reference sequence). This CDR3 comprises 16 residues. The CDR3 protein is CASSIYPDGLNEKLFF. In DNA form, the CDR3 reads TGTGCCAGTAGTATATATCCAGACGGACTTAATGAAAAACTGTTTTTT. The variable domain in full, completed from reference TRBV19 and TRBJ1-4, reads DGGITQSPKYLFRKEGQNVTLSCEQNLNHDAMYWYRQDPGQGLRLIYYSQIVNDFQKGDIAEGYSVSREKKESFPLTVTSAQKNPTAFYLCASSIYPDGLNEKLFFGSGTQLSVL.

The CDR3 loop is CASSSGTAATRGGNYGYTF. CDR3 DNA sequence: TGTGCCAGCAGCTCCGGGACAGCAGCAACACGAGGAGGTAACTATGGCTACACCTTC. The rearrangement uses TRBV5-4 and TRBJ1-2; 7 bases are a match to TRBD1. Trimming took 3 bases from V and 1 from J; bases not matched to a gene: 18. In germline, CDR1 is SGHNT, CDR2 YYREEE (reference sequence). The CDR3 runs 19 residues.

V is TRBV7-2 and J is TRBJ2-1; 9 bases fit TRBD2. Looked up from germline, CDR1 is SGHTA and CDR2 is FQGNSA. Trimming removed 5 bases from V and 13 bases from J; junction bases left unmatched: 12. The CDR3 extends over 14 amino acids. The CDR3 loop reads CASSPRIASGDQFF. As DNA, the CDR3 is TGTGCCAGCAGCCCCCGGATAGCTAGCGGGGACCAGTTCTTC.

This chain uses TRBV7-2 with TRBJ1-5, with D possibly matching TRBD1 (6 bases). Germline V gene sequence: CDR1 SGHTA, CDR2 FQGNSA. The CDR3 extends over 15 amino acids. Deletions cut 0 bases from V and 3 bases from J, with 9 bases between. CDR3 in amino acids: CASSLAGQLNQPQHF. The CDR3 DNA sequence: TGTGCCAGCAGCTTAGCTGGACAGCTCAATCAGCCCCAGCATTTT.

The chain employs TRBV27 and TRBJ2-5; 12 bases fit TRBD1. Germline loops: CDR1 MNHEY, CDR2 SMNVEV (reference sequence). V shed 5 bases and J 1 base; nucleotides not matched to a gene: 2. The CDR3 loop spans 15 amino acids. CDR3 nucleotide sequence: TGTGCCAGCAGTGGGGACAGGGGGCTCCAAGAGACCCAGTACTTC. It is translated as CASSGDRGLQETQYF.